Many counts were recorded for the clone carrying this T cell receptor beta chain. Its antigen is currently unknown. This sample was included in a study of CD8 T cells in ankylosing spondylitis. Findings and limits, study-wide: In synovial fluid and blood from reactive arthritis, some motif variants were previously reported. Within ankylosing spondylitis blood, a TCR beta motif made up of under 10 highly homologous variants appeared to be characteristic.

For TCR beta, libraries came from quantitative 5'-RACE with molecular barcodes. TCRdb ran MiXCR on the 5' RACE reads and lists one entry per CDR3 protein. The sample has over 700,000 distinct CDR3 sequences; 15% to 20% are singletons. The clonotype originates from a male donor with ankylosing spondylitis. The sample consisted of blood, either unsorted or a sorted T cell fraction (not recorded which).

This CDR3 is CASSLAGGSETQYF. CDR3 sequence (DNA): TGTGCCAGCAGTTTAGCGGGGGGTTCAGAGACCCAGTACTTC. The V call is TRBV12-3 or TRBV12-4, the J call TRBJ2-5, with D maybe TRBD2 (6 bases). The CDR3 is made up of 14 amino acids. The V gene lost 0 bases and the J gene lost 4 bases, with 9 bases spanning the gap.